This record concerns one TCR beta chain sequence. The length of the CDR3 is 17 residues. J was trimmed by 2 bases and V by 0 bases; bases with no gene match: 0. Germline V gene lookup returns CDR1 MGHRA and CDR2 YSYEKL. This specimen belongs to a study of PD-L1 blockade in urothelial cancer. Looking at the study overall: Chemotherapy regimens numbering 0 to 3 had been given to patients.

Sequencing used immunoSEQ multiplex PCR; TCRdb keeps in-frame clones, though not all of them. Of 95,000 to 100,000 clones listed, more than 75% are singletons. This sample's time point: pretreatment peripheral blood. This chain links TRBV4-1 with TRBJ2-5; 16 bases agree with TRBD2. This receptor was identified in a man in his sixties with urothelial cancer. Sequenced here: PBMCs, sampled around atezolizumab (anti-PD-L1) treatment. The CDR3 coding sequence is TGCGCCAGCAGCCAAGAGGGACTAGCGGGAGGGCAAGAGACCCAGTACTTC. Translation: CASSQEGLAGGQETQYF.